The sequence of this T cell receptor beta chain was determined in a study of T-cell reconstitution after alpha-beta-depleted transplantation in children. Study findings and constraints: Where alpha-beta T cells came from about two months after transplant was reportedly several hundred expanded graft clones. Some patients owed their high day-60 TCRbeta diversity to surviving recipient T cells and thymic progenitors. T-cell counts and diversity were attributed mostly to newly produced T cells one year after transplant.

This clonotype has just a few counts. Its antigen is not known. Unique molecular identifiers were used to barcode this TCRbeta library. In TCRdb, the PCR reads were re-called with MiXCR into one record per CDR3 protein. Counted here are a few hundred thousand distinct CDR3 sequences, roughly 7.1% occurring once; the ten biggest clones make up approximately 6%. This sequence originates from a boy between 2 and 10 years old with acute lymphoblastic leukemia, due to receive a stem cell transplant. Sequenced material: PBMCs, taken before TCRalphabeta/CD19-depleted stem cell transplant.

The CDR3 is CSARGPGEGYNSPLHF. The CDR3 DNA reads TGCAGTGCTAGAGGCCCCGGCGAGGGGTATAATTCACCCCTCCACTTT. The chain uses TRBV20-1 and TRBJ1-6, with a weak D call TRBD1 (5 bases). Trimming stripped 1 base from V and 4 bases from J, with 14 bases between. CDR1 DFQATT and CDR2 SNEGSKA come from the germline V gene (reference sequence). This CDR3 spans 16 amino acids.